The 9 T cell receptor beta chains in this list originate from one sample, sequenced in a study of identical twins. From the 5' RACE reads, TCRdb called clonotypes with MiXCR, one entry per CDR3 protein. In the table there are 410,000 or so distinct CDR3 sequences, 18% of which are singletons. The sample was naive T cells sorted from blood. These receptor sequences come from a man in his fifties in good health.

This rearrangement joins TRBV12-3 or TRBV12-4 to TRBJ2-1; the D gene is possibly TRBD2 (6 bases). Trimming took 5 bases from V and 7 from J, leaving 12 bases between them. CDR3 length: 13 amino acids. CDR3 loop: CASSTNAGNEQFF. The CDR3 DNA is TGTGCCAGCAGTACGAACGCGGGGAATGAGCAGTTCTTC.

The chain couples TRBV11-2 to TRBJ2-7; D unclear. Trimming removed 1 base from V and 2 bases from J, with 12 bases in between. This CDR3 is 15 amino acids long. Germline CDR1 is SGHAT and CDR2 is FQNNGV. The DNA for the CDR3 is TGTGCCAGCAGCTTAGGGCCCGGGTCAGCCTACGAGCAGTACTTC. It translates to CASSLGPGSAYEQYF.

The table lists this clonotype with many counts. J is TRBJ2-7 and V is TRBV20-1; D unclear. The V end lost 4 bases, the J end lost 0 bases, and 7 bases lay between the germline ends. Germline V lookup: CDR1 DFQATT, CDR2 SNEGSKA (reference sequence). The CDR3 is 12 residues long. DNA of the CDR3: TGCAGTGCTAAACATCCCTCCTACGAGCAGTACTTC. Protein sequence: CSAKHPSYEQYF.

This clonotype was detected only a few times. The CDR3 region has the DNA TGCAGCATACGGGGAGGGAACTATGGCTACACCTTC. This sequence encodes CSIRGGNYGYTF. This rearrangement joins TRBV29-1 to TRBJ1-2; D gene unclear. The CDR3 totals 12 residues. The V gene's germline CDR1 is SQVTM and CDR2 ANQGSEA. Trimming took off 8 bases at V and 2 bases at J, with 12 bases between the two ends.

This clonotype was seen a few times. The chain couples TRBV6-5 to TRBJ2-2, with 11 nucleotides matching TRBD2. This CDR3 has 17 residues. The V gene end was trimmed by 2 bases and the J gene end by 1 base; junction bases not matched to a gene: 3. Per germline, CDR1 MNHEY and CDR2 SVGAGI. The CDR3 nucleotides are TGTGCCAGCAGTTACCCGCTAGCGGGAGGGAACACCGGGGAGCTGTTTTTT. Its translation is CASSYPLAGGNTGELFF.

This clonotype was seen a handful of times. This chain joins TRBV7-9 and TRBJ1-2; 9 bases line up with TRBD1. V lost 4 bases and J lost 6; bases outside the gene matches: 12. The CDR3 is 16 residues long. Germline V gene lookup returns CDR1 SEHNR and CDR2 FQNEAQ (reference sequence). For the CDR3, the DNA is TGTGCCAGCAGCTACCCGGGACAGGGAATTTCTGATGGCTACACCTTC. This translates into CASSYPGQGISDGYTF.

This clonotype was found many times. V and J are TRBV3-1 and TRBJ1-1, with 8 bases fitting TRBD1. Looked up from germline, CDR1 is LGHDT and CDR2 is YNNKEL (reference sequence). The CDR3 is made up of 16 amino acids. Trimming took 3 bases from V and 1 from J; bases not matched to a gene: 7. The CDR3 nucleotides read TGTGCCAGCAGCCAGACAGGGGTGGTGTCGAACACTGAAGCTTTCTTT. It codes for CASSQTGVVSNTEAFF.

This clonotype was recorded a few times. The chain recombines TRBV7-2 with TRBJ1-2; the match to TRBD1 covers 8 bases. The CDR3 consists of 13 residues. The V gene's germline CDR1 is SGHTA and CDR2 FQGNSA. J was trimmed by 7 bases and V by 4 bases; bases with no gene match: 5. As DNA, the CDR3 is TGTGCCAGCAGCTCGGACAGGGTGGGTGGCTACACCTTC. It codes for CASSSDRVGGYTF. Full variable domain (outside the CDR3, taken from reference TRBV7-2 and TRBJ1-2): GAGVSQSPSNKVTEKGKDVELRCDPISGHTALYWYRQSLGQGLEFLIYFQGNSAPDKSGLPSDRFSAERTGGSVSTLTIQRTQQEDSAVYLCASSSDRVGGYTFGSGTRLTVV.

The sample holds a few counts of this clonotype. The rearrangement uses TRBV20-1 and TRBJ2-7, with 9 bases fitting TRBD1. There are 13 residues in the CDR3. Trimming took 4 bases from V and 5 from J; bases not matched to a gene: 6. Germline-derived CDR1 and CDR2 are DFQATT and SNEGSKA (reference sequence). CDR3 protein: CSANRDRVHEQYF. The CDR3, as DNA: TGCAGTGCTAACCGGGACAGGGTCCACGAGCAGTACTTC.